These 25 T cell receptor beta chains came from one sample sequenced in a study of glioma-infiltrating T cells (dated by TCRdb to between 2015 and 2016). Sequencing took place on an Illumina MiSeq. The iRepertoire nested amplicon-rescue multiplex PCR (arm-PCR) platform was used to amplify TCR alpha and beta CDR3 regions from RNA. Using fastp trimming at Q25 and MiXCR clonotype assembly, TCRdb reanalyzed the public sequencing data and kept in-frame beta chains. Each CDR3 protein appears once, grouped with its most common genes and DNA. For this sample the table gives about 110,000 distinct CDR3 sequences, of which 25% were detected only once. 35% of the sample rests with the top ten. Sequenced material: glioma tissue, nonneoplastic brain tissue, or PBMCs (not recorded which). The receptors were gathered from a human donor with low-grade glioma or glioblastoma, undergoing nonglioma brain surgery, or in good health (not recorded which).

The gene calls are TRBV5-1 and TRBJ2-3; 14 bases agree with TRBD2. The V gene end was trimmed by 3 bases and the J gene end by 4 bases; junction bases not matched to a gene: 13. Per germline, CDR1 SGHRS and CDR2 YFSETQ. CDR3 size: 19 residues. CDR3 loop: CASSSGTSGGPRRADTQYF. The DNA for the CDR3 is TGCGCCAGCAGCTCCGGGACTAGCGGGGGTCCTAGACGGGCAGATACGCAGTATTTT. Variable domain in full (rest from reference TRBV5-1 and TRBJ2-3): KAGVTQTPRYLIKTRGQQVTLSCSPISGHRSVSWYQQTPGQGLQFLFEYFSETQRNKGNFPGRFSGRQFSNSRSEMNVSTLELGDSALYLCASSSGTSGGPRRADTQYFGPGTRLTVL.

This clonotype was seen repeatedly, ten times or more. The chain employs TRBV20-1 and TRBJ2-5, with TRBD1 as a possible D gene (6 bases). V was pared by 6 bases and J by 5 bases, with 16 bases between. The CDR3 loop spans 13 amino acids. Germline CDR1 and CDR2: DFQATT and SNEGSKA (reference sequence). DNA for the CDR3: TGCAGTGCCACGGGACGCACAGGGGAGACCCAGTACTTC. It yields the protein CSATGRTGETQYF.

The chain employs TRBV7-2 and TRBJ2-3, with 8 bases that match TRBD2. V gave up 10 bases and J gave up 3 bases; unmatched junction bases: 12. This CDR3 region has 15 residues. Germline V CDR1 and CDR2: SGHTA, FQGNSA. CDR3 sequence (DNA): TGTGCCATCAGTCCCGCGGGGGGCCGGACAGATACGCAGTATTTT. Translated, it gives CAISPAGGRTDTQYF.

The rearrangement links TRBV6-2 or TRBV6-3 to TRBJ1-3; D uncertain. The CDR3 extends over 15 amino acids. In germline, CDR1 is MNHEY, CDR2 SVGEGT. V was pared by 2 bases and J by 4 bases, with 12 bases between. The chain's CDR3 is CASSYRGGVGNTIYF. The CDR3 DNA reads as TGTGCCAGCAGTTACCGGGGAGGAGTAGGAAACACCATATATTTT.

This clonotype was seen more than once but under ten times. This chain connects TRBV11-2 to TRBJ1-1; D unclear. This CDR3 has 15 residues. The germline gives CDR1 SGHAT, CDR2 FQNNGV. Trimming removed 1 base from V and 1 base from J, with 10 bases in between. CDR3: CASSLVSAANTEAFF. The CDR3 region has the DNA TGTGCCAGCAGCTTAGTATCGGCAGCGAACACTGAAGCTTTCTTT.

This clonotype has only a few counts. The J gene is TRBJ1-5, the V gene TRBV7-2; the D is unclear. The length of the CDR3 is 12 residues. The V gene lost 8 bases and the J gene lost 7 bases, with 12 bases spanning the gap. The germline V gene has CDR1 SGHTA and CDR2 FQGNSA. CDR3 residues: CASPQIEQPQHF. The CDR3 DNA reads TGTGCCAGCCCCCAGATTGAACAGCCCCAGCATTTT. Full variable domain (remainder filled in from reference TRBV7-2 and TRBJ1-5): GAGVSQSPSNKVTEKGKDVELRCDPISGHTALYWYRQSLGQGLEFLIYFQGNSAPDKSGLPSDRFSAERTGGSVSTLTIQRTQQEDSAVYLCASPQIEQPQHFGDGTRLSIL.

This clonotype appeared a few times. The chain uses TRBV4-3 and TRBJ1-1; tentative D call: TRBD1 (6 bases). CDR1 is LGHNA and CDR2 is YSLEER in the germline V gene. The CDR3 is 14 residues long. V lost 3 bases to trimming and J lost 5 bases, with 13 bases between them. The DNA for the CDR3 is TGCGCCAGCAGCCAGGTATTGAGGGGGACTGAAGCTTTCTTT. Translation: CASSQVLRGTEAFF.

This rearrangement joins TRBV13 to TRBJ1-2; D perhaps matches TRBD1 (6 bases). Germline assignment: CDR1 PRHDT and CDR2 FYEKMQ (reference sequence). This CDR3 spans 14 amino acids. Trimming pared 0 bases from V and 4 bases from J, leaving 9 bases between. CDR3 nucleotides: TGTGCCAGCAGCTTAGGTCGGACAGTCTATGGCTACACCTTC. Translated, it gives CASSLGRTVYGYTF.

The CDR3 bases are TGTGCCAGCAGCCGACTAACAGAGTGGAAAATCTCCTACGAGCAGTACTTC. This codes for CASSRLTEWKISYEQYF. The chain carries TRBV11-2 and TRBJ2-7; D is possibly TRBD2 (5 bases). Germline-derived CDR1 and CDR2 are SGHAT and FQNNGV. The CDR3 has 17 amino acids. V was clipped by 5 bases and J by 0 bases, with 20 bases between them.

The chain links TRBV27 to TRBJ1-1; TRBD1 matches 7 bases. This CDR3 region has 13 residues. Germline loops: CDR1 MNHEY, CDR2 SMNVEV (reference sequence). V trimming: 5 bases; J trimming: 6 bases; junction bases outside the gene matches: 6. Here the CDR3 DNA reads TGTGCCAGCAGTCCGGGACAGAAACCTGAAGCTTTCTTT. Protein sequence: CASSPGQKPEAFF.

This clonotype was counted many times. This rearrangement joins TRBV5-1 to TRBJ1-2, with 8 bases lining up with TRBD1. CDR1 SGHRS and CDR2 YFSETQ come from the germline V gene. This CDR3 region has 13 residues. Losses at the gene ends were 5 bases for V and 8 bases for J; bases not matched to a gene: 8. In DNA form, the CDR3 reads TGCGCCAGCAGTCCGACAGGGGAAGGAGGCTACACCTTC. Its translation: CASSPTGEGGYTF.

In this sample, this clonotype turned up once. This may be a read error: a much more frequent sequence differs by one nucleotide. The J gene is TRBJ2-7, the V gene TRBV12-3 or TRBV12-4; the D call may be TRBD1 or TRBD2 (5 bases each). The assigned J gene may be wrong: the sequence end matches TRBJ2-5 better. The CDR3 consists of 15 residues. The chain's CDR3 is CASSHGARERGTQYF. CDR3 nucleotide sequence: TGTGCCAGCAGTCACGGGGCCAGGGAGCGAGGGACCCAGTACTTC.

A remark on this clonotype: At one boundary the junction diverges from the germline segment, which might be a read error. This sequence joins TRBV6-2 or TRBV6-3 and TRBJ2-3; the match to TRBD2 covers 10 bases. CDR1 is MNHEY and CDR2 is SVGEGT in the germline V gene. This CDR3 is 17 amino acids long. CDR3 sequence reads: CASGYYPSGRVPDTQYF. In DNA form, the CDR3 reads TGTGCCAGCGGTTACTACCCCAGCGGGAGGGTCCCAGATACGCAGTATTTT.

This clonotype was picked up many times. The chain has TRBV7-9 and TRBJ2-1, with 10 bases fitting TRBD1. Germline V lookup: CDR1 SEHNR, CDR2 FQNEAQ (reference sequence). CDR3 length: 16 amino acids. J lost 2 bases, V lost 1 base, and 2 bases had no gene match. CDR3 nucleotides: TGTGCCAGCAGCTTAGGGGACAGGGGCGCCTACAATGAGCAGTTCTTC. Protein sequence: CASSLGDRGAYNEQFF.

This clonotype was counted many times. The rearrangement uses TRBV7-9 and TRBJ1-1; unclear D gene. Trimming shortened V by 0 bases and J by 2 bases, and 10 bases separated the two germline ends. This CDR3 is built from 15 residues. In germline, CDR1 is SEHNR, CDR2 FQNEAQ (reference sequence). As DNA, the CDR3 is TGTGCCAGCAGCTTAGCTGGAGGATTTAACACTGAAGCTTTCTTT. Translation gives CASSLAGGFNTEAFF. Combining the CDR3 with reference TRBV7-9 and TRBJ1-1 gives the whole variable domain DTGVSQNPRHKITKRGQNVTFRCDPISEHNRLYWYRQTLGQGPEFLTYFQNEAQLEKSRLLSDRFSAERPKGSFSTLEIQRTEQGDSAMYLCASSLAGGFNTEAFFGQGTRLTVV.

This clonotype has a handful of counts. The chain recombines TRBV2 with TRBJ2-1, with 7 positions matching TRBD2. Per the germline V gene, CDR1 is SNHLY and CDR2 is FYNNEI. V lost 8 bases to trimming and J lost 6 bases; unmatched junction nucleotides: 7. The CDR3 is 13 amino acids. CDR3 region: CASGLAEINEQFF. The CDR3 coding sequence is TGTGCCAGCGGGCTAGCGGAAATCAATGAGCAGTTCTTC.

On this clonotype itself: Germline and junction disagree at one end, which may indicate a read error. Here the CDR3 reads CASSDWGIGTDTQYF. The CDR3 DNA reads TGTGCCAGCAGTGATTGGGGCATCGGCACAGACACGCAGTATTTT. The rearrangement links TRBV25-1 to TRBJ2-3; D is perhaps TRBD1 (5 bases). The CDR3 is 15 amino acids. CDR1 is MGHDK and CDR2 is SYGVNS in the germline V gene. Together with reference TRBV25-1 and TRBJ2-3, the CDR3 gives the full variable domain: EADIYQTPRYLVIGTGKKITLECSQTMGHDKMYWYQQDPGMELHLIHYSYGVNSTEKGDLSSESTVSRIRTEHFPLTLESARPSHTSQYLCASSDWGIGTDTQYFGPGTRLTVL.

On this clonotype: The junction differs from germline at one of its ends, possibly a read error. V gene TRBV20-1 combines with J gene TRBJ1-1, with TRBD1 matching over 8 bases. The V gene's germline CDR1 is DFQATT and CDR2 SNEGSKA (reference sequence). There are 14 residues in the CDR3. The chain's CDR3 is CSARDRGRLAEASF. DNA for the CDR3: TGCAGTGCTAGAGACAGGGGGCGACTCGCTGAAGCTTCCTTT.

The chain is built from TRBV7-9 and TRBJ1-2, with 9 positions matching TRBD1. The ends lost 5 bases at V and 7 bases at J; junction bases unmatched: 14. This CDR3 comprises 16 residues. CDR1 SEHNR and CDR2 FQNEAQ come from the germline V gene (reference sequence). The CDR3 coding sequence is TGTGCCAGCAGCCCCGGGACAGGGCGCTCCCTCAGTGGCTACACCTTC. The encoded protein is CASSPGTGRSLSGYTF.

This clonotype was seen more than once but under ten times. The chain carries TRBV19 and TRBJ1-2, with D unresolved. CDR1 and CDR2 (germline): LNHDA, SQIVND (reference sequence). The CDR3 contains 13 residues. V dropped 2 bases and J dropped 5 bases, with 9 bases sitting between them. The CDR3 loop reads CASSIPRDYGYTF. The CDR3 DNA sequence: TGTGCCAGTAGTATACCTAGGGATTATGGCTACACCTTC.

As to this clonotype: The junction and the germline gene differ at one end; a read error may be behind it. The rearrangement joins TRBV6-2 or TRBV6-3 to TRBJ2-3; D may be TRBD2 (5 bases). This CDR3 spans 12 amino acids. In germline, CDR1 is MNHEY, CDR2 SVGEGT. The CDR3 bases are TGTGCAAGCAACTTCCGAGGGGATACGCAGTATTTT. It specifies CASNFRGDTQYF.

This clonotype showed up many times. V gene TRBV28 combines with J gene TRBJ1-1; the D is unclear. The CDR3 runs 13 residues. Between the trimmed V and J ends, which lost 2 bases and 6 bases, there was a span of 10 bases. Germline values: CDR1 MDHEN, CDR2 SYDVKM. CDR3 sequence: CASSLPQAAEAFF. CDR3 nucleotides: TGTGCCAGCAGTTTACCCCAGGCGGCTGAAGCTTTCTTT.

This clonotype was counted many times. The DNA for the CDR3 is TGTGCCAGCAGCTTAGCACAGGGGCTTGGAAACACCATATATTTT. Its translation is CASSLAQGLGNTIYF. V is TRBV7-9 and J is TRBJ1-3; TRBD1 matches at 7 bases. With 0 bases clipped from V and 3 bases from J, the junction kept 2 bases outside the gene matches. The CDR3 has 15 residues. The germline V gene has CDR1 SEHNR and CDR2 FQNEAQ (reference sequence).

In this sample, this clonotype turned up many times. The chain employs TRBV6-1 and TRBJ1-1; D is possibly TRBD1 (6 bases). This CDR3 has 15 residues. The V end lost 6 bases, the J end lost 0 bases, and 14 bases lay between the germline ends. Germline V gives CDR1 MNHNS, CDR2 SASEGT. The CDR3 region is CASSWVGGMNTEAFF. For the CDR3, the DNA is TGTGCCAGCAGCTGGGTAGGGGGGATGAACACTGAAGCTTTCTTT.

This clonotype has a count of ten or more. J is TRBJ2-3 and V is TRBV7-8; 8 bases fit TRBD2. The CDR3 loop spans 15 amino acids. Germline CDR1 reads SGHVS; CDR2 reads FQNEAQ. J lost 7 bases, V lost 4 bases, and 10 bases had no gene match. The CDR3 sequence: CASSSSGPARNTQYF. The CDR3 coding sequence is TGTGCCAGCAGCTCTAGCGGGCCGGCCAGGAATACGCAGTATTTT.